This T cell receptor beta chain came from a study of tumor and adjacent non-tumor tissue in lung cancer. Background on the study: Stage I to III disease affected some 11 men and a handful of women aged roughly 31 to 85.

RNA was extracted from bulk tissue without any cell sorting. The germline V and J ends were trimmed by 2 bases and 3 bases, with 8 bases remaining between them. The length of the CDR3 is 13 residues. The library came from three nested PCR rounds adapted from ARM-PCR protocols. Using its own MiXCR run on the multiplex PCR reads, TCRdb lists one record per CDR3 protein. The sample contains about 110,000 distinct CDR3 sequences, 60% to 80% of which appear only once. The chain combines TRBV12-3 or TRBV12-4 with TRBJ2-7, with D unresolved. The sample was lung tumor tissue. The receptor was isolated from a woman between 55 and 75 years old with non-small cell lung cancer. The CDR3 sequence is CASSLSELYEQYF. CDR3 DNA: TGTGCCAGCAGTTTATCAGAGCTCTACGAGCAGTACTTC.